The T cell receptor beta chain under discussion was sequenced for a study of cytotoxic CD8 clonotypes in ibrutinib-treated CLL. Trimming cost V 5 bases and J 7 bases; bases outside gene matches: 1. The V gene's germline CDR1 is MNHNY and CDR2 SVGAGI (reference sequence). The CDR3 consists of 11 residues. For this clone: Its antigen is still unknown.

Study-wide points: Progressing patients had sampling times that differed from those of sustained-remission patients.

This table comes from immunoSEQ multiplex PCR, and its TCRdb copy is limited to in-frame clones, with some not included. This table has under 200,000 clones, approximately 80% appearing once. The TCR comes from a human donor with chronic lymphocytic leukemia. The chain has TRBV6-6 and TRBJ1-1; 7 positions agree with TRBD1. Sequenced material: PBMCs, taken after 24 months of ibrutinib treatment. The CDR3 coding sequence is TGTGCCAGCAGTCGGACAGGTGAAGCTTTCTTT. Translating it yields CASSRTGEAFF.